This T cell receptor beta chain came from a study of cytomegalovirus exposure and HLA in healthy donors. Study observations and caveats: There were some public TCRs occurring in many donors, but most TCR sequences were rare. Presence/absence analysis assumed near-uniform sequencing depth across donors. The classifier, whose performance was assessed in both the original and validation cohorts, reportedly diagnosed cytomegalovirus status with high specificity and sensitivity.

This clone was seen only a few times. The antigen is undetermined. One junction end disagrees with the germline gene, perhaps due to a read error. Primers included in the PCR were 60 Vbeta and 13 Jbeta primers. In the original workflow: In a later analysis, of some 80 million unique beta chains, around 9.9 million appeared in at least two donors. Profiling relied on immunoSEQ multiplex PCR, and the TCRdb table lists in-frame clones only, not all of them. V and J calls and clone size are copied from that table; D and trimming were computed from the DNA. The table lists about 81,000 clones, around 80% of them singletons. The CDR3 loop spans 17 amino acids. CDR1 and CDR2 from the germline V gene are SGHNT and YENEEA.

The V gene is TRBV11-3, the J gene TRBJ2-6, with D perhaps matching TRBD1 (5 bases). Sequencing was carried out using PBMCs. The receptor was derived from a man in his fifties or sixties in good health and CMV-seropositive. The CDR3 reads CASSLLPGLTGANGLTF. CDR3 DNA: TGTGCCAGCAGCCTCCTTCCAGGATTGACTGGGGCCAACGGCCTGACTTTC. Full variable domain (outside the CDR3, taken from reference TRBV11-3 and TRBJ2-6): EAGVVQSPRYKIIEKKQPVAFWCNPISGHNTLYWYLQNLGQGPELLIRYENEEAVDDSQLPKDRFSAERLKGVDSTLKIQPAELGDSAVYLCASSLLPGLTGANGLTFGAGSRLTVL.